This is a list of T cell receptor beta chains from one sample in a study of cytomegalovirus exposure and HLA in healthy donors. Sequencing used immunoSEQ multiplex PCR; TCRdb keeps in-frame clones, though not all of them. The table lists 150,000 to 200,000 clones, 70% to 75% of them singletons. The sample taken for sequencing was PBMCs. The receptors come from a man between 18 and 35 years old in good health and CMV-seropositive. The CDR3 runs from the conserved cysteine through the conserved F or W. The D gene is left open where the match is weak. For some rows the clone size is stated as once, few or many, or as a class when expanded; others skip it.

TRBV6-1	TRBJ1-2	NA	NA	CASGGNGYTF	TGTGCCAGCGGGGGCAATGGCTACACCTTC
TRBV9	TRBJ2-5	NA	NA	CASSVGGGTETQYF	TGTGCCAGCAGCGTAGGCGGGGGCACGGAGACCCAGTACTTC
TRBV30	TRBJ1-2	once	TRBD1	CACRQGEESYTF	TGTGCCTGCAGACAGGGGGAAGAGAGCTACACCTTC
TRBV6-1	TRBJ1-6	NA	NA	CASSDGTTLFSPLHF	TGTGCCAGCAGTGATGGGACAACTTTATTTTCACCCCTCCACTTT
TRBV7-9	TRBJ1-2	NA	NA	CASFGGAVSYGYTF	TGTGCCAGCTTCGGAGGGGCAGTCTCCTATGGCTACACCTTC
TRBV5-1	TRBJ2-5	NA	TRBD1	CASSQWDRALQETQYF	TGCGCCAGCAGCCAATGGGACAGGGCCCTCCAAGAGACCCAGTACTTC
TRBV5-1	TRBJ2-4	few	TRBD1	CASSGGDRQNIQYF	TGCGCCAGCAGCGGAGGGGACAGGCAAAACATTCAGTACTTC
TRBV19	TRBJ1-2	NA	NA	CASSPTLTNYGYTF	TGTGCCAGTAGCCCGACACTGACTAACTATGGCTACACCTTC
TRBV6-1	TRBJ1-5	NA	NA	CASSPGEYGNQPQHF	TGTGCCAGCAGCCCCGGAGAGTATGGAAATCAGCCCCAGCATTTT
TRBV6-1	TRBJ1-2	NA	TRBD1	CASREISGQGNYGYTF	TGTGCCAGCAGAGAAATTTCCGGACAGGGTAACTATGGCTACACCTTC
TRBV28	TRBJ2-1	NA	NA	CASSSLEQFF	TGTGCCAGCAGCTCACTGGAGCAGTTCTTC
TRBV6-5	TRBJ1-1	NA	TRBD1	CASRLGQTEAFF	TGTGCCAGCAGGCTGGGACAGACTGAAGCTTTCTTT
TRBV28	TRBJ1-2	NA	NA	CASSLGGTNYGYTF	TGTGCCAGCAGTTTAGGCGGGACTAACTATGGCTACACCTTC
TRBV1	TRBJ2-2	NA	NA	CTSSRSGDHTGELFF	TGCACCAGCAGCCGAAGCGGGGATCACACCGGGGAGCTGTTTTTT
TRBV28	TRBJ1-1	few	NA	CASSFRGGTEAFF	TGTGCCAGCAGTTTCCGGGGGGGCACTGAAGCTTTCTTT
TRBV10-3	TRBJ2-2	NA	TRBD1	CAISGGTGVGTGELFF	TGTGCCATCAGTGGTGGAACAGGGGTAGGGACCGGGGAGCTGTTTTTT
TRBV7-2	TRBJ1-4	many	NA	CASRPGSLNEKLFF	TGTGCCAGCAGACCCGGGTCACTTAATGAAAAACTGTTTTTT
TRBV10-3	TRBJ2-3	NA	TRBD2	CAIRFSGGSADTQYF	TGTGCCATCAGATTTAGCGGGGGGAGTGCAGATACGCAGTATTTT
TRBV4-1	TRBJ2-5	once	TRBD2	CASSHGTSGGQETQYF	TGCGCCAGCAGCCATGGGACTAGCGGGGGCCAAGAGACCCAGTACTTC
TRBV14	TRBJ2-3	NA	NA	CASSLSPTDTQYF	TGTGCCAGCAGCCTAAGCCCCACAGATACGCAGTATTTT
TRBV11-2	TRBJ1-2	NA	NA	CASSYRQGSYTF	TGTGCCAGCAGCTATAGGCAGGGAAGCTACACCTTC
TRBV10-1	TRBJ2-1	NA	NA	CASSEAAAPSNEQFF	TGCGCCAGCAGTGAGGCGGCAGCCCCATCCAATGAGCAGTTCTTC
TRBV6-1	TRBJ1-4	NA	TRBD1	CASSEGRQGVATNEKLFF	TGTGCCAGCAGTGAAGGGCGACAGGGGGTAGCAACTAATGAAAAACTGTTTTTT
TRBV6-1	TRBJ1-2	NA	NA	CASSERRGGDGYTF	TGTGCCAGCAGTGAACGTCGCGGGGGGGATGGCTACACCTTC
TRBV5-6	TRBJ2-5	NA	TRBD1	CASSSTGGGQETQYF	TGTGCCAGCAGCTCGACAGGGGGCGGACAAGAGACCCAGTACTTC
TRBV6-6	TRBJ1-2	once	NA	CASSYEGTRVPYGYTF	TGTGCCAGCAGTTACGAAGGGACAAGGGTCCCGTATGGCTACACCTTC
TRBV7-8	TRBJ2-5	once	NA	CASSLRGETQYF	TGTGCCAGCAGCCTTCGGGGAGAGACCCAGTACTTC
TRBV19	TRBJ1-6	few	TRBD1	CASRWGTEGAPLHF	TGTGCCAGTAGATGGGGGACAGAAGGGGCACCCCTCCACTTT
TRBV7-2	TRBJ2-3	NA	TRBD2	CASSFWGGVSTDTQYF	TGTGCCAGCAGCTTTTGGGGGGGGGTAAGCACAGATACGCAGTATTTT
TRBV11-2	TRBJ2-2	NA	NA	CASRPELTGELFF	TGTGCCAGCAGACCCGAGTTGACCGGGGAGCTGTTTTTT
TRBV5-1	TRBJ2-3	NA	NA	CASSLEGRGSTDTQYF	TGCGCCAGCAGCTTAGAAGGGAGAGGTAGCACAGATACGCAGTATTTT
TRBV28	TRBJ2-5	NA	TRBD2	CASSSLTSGYQETQYF	TGTGCCAGCAGTTCCTTGACTAGCGGCTACCAAGAGACCCAGTACTTC
TRBV27	TRBJ2-1	once	TRBD2	CASSLGTSFYNEQFF	TGTGCCAGCAGTTTAGGGACTAGCTTCTACAATGAGCAGTTCTTC
TRBV5-1	TRBJ1-1	few	NA	CASSSRLQGSGTEAFF	TGCGCCAGCAGTTCGCGGCTCCAGGGGTCTGGCACTGAAGCTTTCTTT
TRBV11-3	TRBJ2-5	NA	TRBD2	CASTSGRASETQYF	TGTGCCAGCACTAGCGGGAGGGCCTCTGAGACCCAGTACTTC
TRBV27	TRBJ2-5	NA	NA	CASSPGTWGRETQYF	TGTGCCAGCAGCCCAGGGACATGGGGGAGAGAGACCCAGTACTTC
TRBV5-1	TRBJ1-1	NA	TRBD1	CASSLGTGMNTEAFF	TGCGCCAGCAGCTTGGGGACAGGGATGAACACTGAAGCTTTCTTT
TRBV6-5	TRBJ1-1	few	TRBD1	CASSPRQGRSEAFF	TGTGCCAGCAGCCCTCGACAGGGACGATCTGAAGCTTTCTTT
TRBV15	TRBJ2-1	NA	TRBD1	CATSRARDRLHLNEQFF	TGTGCCACCAGCAGAGCCCGGGACAGGCTACACCTCAATGAGCAGTTCTTC
TRBV7-9	TRBJ1-1	NA	NA	CASSLDTLNTEAFF	TGTGCCAGCAGCTTAGACACCTTGAACACTGAAGCTTTCTTT
TRBV5-4	TRBJ2-1	few	TRBD2	CASSRSGRNNEQFF	TGTGCCAGCAGCAGGAGCGGGAGGAATAATGAGCAGTTCTTC
TRBV19	TRBJ1-1	few	NA	CASSIDSGGASFEAFF	TGTGCCAGTAGTATAGATAGCGGGGGCGCCAGTTTTGAAGCTTTCTTT
TRBV20-1	TRBJ1-1	once	NA	CSAGPTVEAFF	TGCAGTGCTGGGCCCACGGTTGAAGCTTTCTTT
TRBV6-1	TRBJ1-6	NA	TRBD1	CASSSQGAGSPLHF	TGTGCCAGCAGTTCACAGGGGGCAGGTTCACCCCTCCACTTT
TRBV28	TRBJ1-2	NA	TRBD1	CASSSPTGGDYGYTF	TGTGCCAGCAGTTCTCCAACAGGGGGGGACTATGGCTACACCTTC
TRBV7-8	TRBJ1-2	NA	NA	CASSPGGRNGYTF	TGTGCCAGCAGCCCCGGGGGACGGAATGGCTACACCTTC
TRBV19	TRBJ1-1	NA	NA	CASSIGLEVGGGTEAFF	TGTGCCAGTAGTATTGGTCTTGAGGTCGGTGGTGGCACTGAAGCTTTCTTT
TRBV5-1	TRBJ1-4	NA	NA	CASSIQPNEKLFF	TGCGCCAGCAGCATACAGCCTAATGAAAAACTGTTTTTT
TRBV5-6	TRBJ1-1	few	NA	CASSLASGRGTEAFF	TGTGCCAGCAGCTTGGCCTCGGGGAGGGGCACTGAAGCTTTCTTT
TRBV30	TRBJ2-1	NA	TRBD2	CAWSVLAGENEQFF	TGTGCCTGGAGTGTTCTAGCGGGAGAGAATGAGCAGTTCTTC
TRBV5-6	TRBJ2-1	NA	NA	CASSLVEVRGLVQFF	TGTGCCAGCAGCTTGGTAGAAGTTAGAGGTCTCGTGCAGTTCTTC
TRBV7-3	TRBJ2-1	few	TRBD2	CASSHSGGAGEQFF	TGTGCCAGCAGCCATAGCGGGGGGGCAGGGGAGCAGTTCTTC
TRBV10-1	TRBJ2-2	NA	TRBD1	CASSESSGLGQDTGELFF	TGCGCCAGCAGTGAGTCCTCGGGGCTCGGACAGGACACCGGGGAGCTGTTTTTT
TRBV11-3	TRBJ1-4	NA	NA	CASSFSTTNEKLFF	TGTGCCAGCAGCTTTAGTACAACTAATGAAAAACTGTTTTTT